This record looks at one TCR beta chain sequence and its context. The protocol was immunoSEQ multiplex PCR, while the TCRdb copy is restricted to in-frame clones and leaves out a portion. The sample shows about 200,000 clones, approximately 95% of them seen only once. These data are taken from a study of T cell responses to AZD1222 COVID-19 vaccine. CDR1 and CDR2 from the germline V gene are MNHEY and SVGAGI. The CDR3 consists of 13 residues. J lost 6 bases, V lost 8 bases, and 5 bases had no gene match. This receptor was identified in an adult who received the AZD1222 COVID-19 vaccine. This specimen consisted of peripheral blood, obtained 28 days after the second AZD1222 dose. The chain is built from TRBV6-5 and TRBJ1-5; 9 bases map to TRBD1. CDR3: CASYRGLGQPQHF. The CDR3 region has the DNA TGTGCCAGCTACAGGGGGCTTGGTCAGCCCCAGCATTTT.